A single T cell receptor beta chain is shown here with its context. Profiled with immunoSEQ multiplex PCR; TCRdb holds only in-frame clones, not every one. The table records under 300,000 clones, roughly 87% of them present only once. This specimen belongs to a study of blood T cell repertoires in COVID-19. In the study overall: The analysed material was cDNA or gDNA that came from T cells, B-cell-depleted T cells, or PBMCs.

The germline V gene has CDR1 MNHEY and CDR2 SMNVEV (reference sequence). The V gene end was trimmed by 9 bases and the J gene end by 1 base; junction bases not matched to a gene: 5. The CDR3 loop spans 13 amino acids. V gene TRBV27 combines with J gene TRBJ1-1, with 7 bases matching TRBD1. The sequence derives from a woman aged 25 to 39 with acute COVID-19. Source material: PBMCs or T cells enriched from blood (not recorded which). CDR3 sequence reads: CASGRGRNTEAFF. CDR3 in DNA: TGTGCCAGTGGCAGGGGGAGGAACACTGAAGCTTTCTTT.